The sequence of this TCR beta chain was determined in a study of cytomegalovirus exposure and HLA in healthy donors. The length of the CDR3 is 15 residues. Germline trimming cut 1 base from V and 3 bases from J; bases unmatched to any gene: 0. Germline-derived CDR1 and CDR2 are MNHNS and SASEGT. Study-level points and caveats: The study carried out a later analysis of TCR beta sequences. It associated some 17,000 of them with specific HLA alleles at a false discovery rate of 0.05. It was reportedly the case that the classifier diagnosed cytomegalovirus status with high specificity and sensitivity. A later analysis found common viral pathogens apparently linked to several of the most significant clusters.

This PCR relied on a set of 60 Vbeta primers and 13 Jbeta primers. TCRdb's copy holds only in-frame clones and misses some; the assay was immunoSEQ multiplex PCR. The sample has around 130,000 clones, roughly 80% seen once. Details on this clone: Its cognate antigen is unknown.

Sequencing was carried out using PBMCs. The clonotype comes from a woman aged 40 to 49 in good health and CMV-seropositive. This chain joins TRBV6-1 and TRBJ2-2, with 9 bases fitting TRBD1. The CDR3 spells CASSEGDRDTGELFF. DNA of the CDR3: TGTGCCAGCAGTGAAGGGGACAGGGACACCGGGGAGCTGTTTTTT.